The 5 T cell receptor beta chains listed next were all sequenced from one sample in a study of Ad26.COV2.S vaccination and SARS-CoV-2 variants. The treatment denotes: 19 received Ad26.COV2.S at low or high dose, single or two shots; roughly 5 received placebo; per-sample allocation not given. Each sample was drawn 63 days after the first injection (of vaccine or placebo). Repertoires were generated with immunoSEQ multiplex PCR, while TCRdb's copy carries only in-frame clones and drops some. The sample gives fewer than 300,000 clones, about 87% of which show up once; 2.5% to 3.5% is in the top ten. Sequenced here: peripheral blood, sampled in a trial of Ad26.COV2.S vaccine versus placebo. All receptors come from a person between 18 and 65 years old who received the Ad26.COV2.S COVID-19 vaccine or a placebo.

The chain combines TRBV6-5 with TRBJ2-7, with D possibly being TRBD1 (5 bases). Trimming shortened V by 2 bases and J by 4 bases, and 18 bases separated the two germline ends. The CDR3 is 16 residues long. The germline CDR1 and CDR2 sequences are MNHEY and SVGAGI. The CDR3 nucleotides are TGTGCCAGCAGTTACAACCTCCGGACATCGGAGTACGAGCAGTACTTC. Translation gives CASSYNLRTSEYEQYF.

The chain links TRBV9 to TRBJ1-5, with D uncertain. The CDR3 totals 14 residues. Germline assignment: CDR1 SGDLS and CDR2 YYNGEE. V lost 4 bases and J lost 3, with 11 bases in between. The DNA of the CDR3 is TGTGCCAGCAGCTTTCGACAAGACAATCAGCCCCAGCATTTT. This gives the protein CASSFRQDNQPQHF.

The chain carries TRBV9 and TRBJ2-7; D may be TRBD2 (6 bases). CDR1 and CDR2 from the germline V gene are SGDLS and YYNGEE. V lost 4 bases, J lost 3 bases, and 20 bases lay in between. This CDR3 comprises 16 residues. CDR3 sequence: CASSPQLGGALYEQYF. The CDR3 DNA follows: TGTGCCAGCAGCCCCCAGTTGGGGGGAGCCCTCTACGAGCAGTACTTC.

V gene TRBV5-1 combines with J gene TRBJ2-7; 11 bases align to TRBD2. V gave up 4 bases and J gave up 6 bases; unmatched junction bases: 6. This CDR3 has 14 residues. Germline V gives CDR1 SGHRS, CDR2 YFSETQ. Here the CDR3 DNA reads TGCGCCAGCAGCCAGGGGCTAGCGGGAGGCGAGCAGTACTTC. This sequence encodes CASSQGLAGGEQYF.

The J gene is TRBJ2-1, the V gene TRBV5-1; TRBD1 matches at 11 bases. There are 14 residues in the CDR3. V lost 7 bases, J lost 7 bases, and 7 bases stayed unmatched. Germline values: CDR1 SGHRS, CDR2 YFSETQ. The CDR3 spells CASGPGTGGNEQFF. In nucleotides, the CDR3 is TGCGCCAGCGGCCCCGGGACAGGGGGGAATGAGCAGTTCTTC.